This T cell receptor beta chain was sequenced for a study of PD-L1 blockade in urothelial cancer. Looking at the study overall: Once treatment had started, blood was analyzed at 3 weeks (second dose) and again at 6 weeks.

The V and J ends lost 1 base and 9 bases, in that order; junction bases with no gene match: 4. Germline V gives CDR1 MGHRA, CDR2 YSYEKL. The CDR3 is 15 residues long. Time point of the sample: pretreatment peripheral blood. Every PCR received spiked-in synthetic TCR analog templates. The repertoire was sequenced with immunoSEQ multiplex PCR; TCRdb's copy has only in-frame clones and lacks some. The sample lists roughly 43,000 clones, 65% to 85% occurring once. The V gene is TRBV4-1, the J gene TRBJ2-1; 12 nucleotides match TRBD2. The sequencing here drew on PBMCs, taken around atezolizumab (anti-PD-L1) treatment. The clonotype was recovered from a man in his sixties with urothelial cancer. CDR3 DNA sequence: TGCGCCAGCAGCCAAGGACTAGCGGGAGTTACTGAGCAGTTCTTC. Residues: CASSQGLAGVTEQFF.